This passage covers 21 T cell receptor beta chains from one sample sequenced in a study of multiple sclerosis patients with progressive multifocal leukoencephalopathy. Produced via immunoSEQ multiplex PCR; TCRdb's table is partial and in-frame only. The sample includes 25,000 to 30,000 clones, roughly 86% seen only once; the top ten take roughly 1.6%. The time point is: more than five months of natalizumab therapy. The sample in question was PBMCs, obtained from a patient treated with natalizumab. Receptor source: a human donor with multiple sclerosis.

This chain joins TRBV5-4 and TRBJ2-7; the D gene is possibly TRBD1 (7 bases). The CDR3 consists of 15 residues. Per the germline V gene, CDR1 is SGHNT and CDR2 is YYREEE (reference sequence). V was clipped by 0 bases and J by 4 bases, with 14 bases between them. The DNA of the CDR3 is TGTGCCAGCAGCTTGGATGGAGGGGGCTTATACGAGCAGTACTTC. This gives the protein CASSLDGGGLYEQYF.

The chain has TRBV20-1 and TRBJ1-1; the D is unclear. V was cut by 3 bases and J by 0 bases, with 2 bases left in between. Germline V gene lookup returns CDR1 DFQATT and CDR2 SNEGSKA (reference sequence). The CDR3 length is 11 residues. This CDR3 reads CSARMNTEAFF. DNA of the CDR3: TGCAGTGCTAGGATGAACACTGAAGCTTTCTTT.

The chain has TRBV19 and TRBJ1-2; 12 positions agree with TRBD1. The CDR3 is 16 residues long. Per the germline V gene, CDR1 is LNHDA and CDR2 is SQIVND (reference sequence). V lost 5 bases, J lost 3 bases, and 7 bases stayed unmatched. CDR3 region: CASSYGTGGRDYGYTF. DNA of the CDR3: TGTGCCAGTAGTTACGGGACAGGGGGCCGAGACTATGGCTACACCTTC.

CDR3 DNA: TGTGCCACCAGCAGAGAGGGTAGGCCCCGTGCCGGGGAGCTGTTTTTT. Its translation: CATSREGRPRAGELFF. This rearrangement joins TRBV15 to TRBJ2-2, with unresolved D. V was pared by 0 bases and J by 6 bases, with 14 bases between. The CDR3 runs 16 residues. Germline V gene sequence: CDR1 LNHNV, CDR2 YYDKDF (reference sequence). The full variable domain, rest sourced from reference TRBV15 and TRBJ2-2, is DAMVIQNPRYQVTQFGKPVTLSCSQTLNHNVMYWYQQKSSQAPKLLFHYYDKDFNNEADTPDNFQSRRPNTSFCFLDIRSPGLGDTAMYLCATSREGRPRAGELFFGEGSRLTVL.

This rearrangement joins TRBV11-2 to TRBJ2-7; 11 bases match TRBD2. The junction had 16 bases not matched to a gene; V was cut back by 5 bases and J by 1 base. The length of the CDR3 is 19 residues. Germline V lookup: CDR1 SGHAT, CDR2 FQNNGV. The CDR3 here is CASSKPTSGNLIDSYEQYF. The CDR3 coding sequence is TGTGCCAGCAGCAAACCGACTAGCGGGAATCTAATCGATTCCTACGAGCAGTACTTC.

The chain uses TRBV29-1 and TRBJ2-3; TRBD1 or TRBD2 may be the D gene (5 bases each). The CDR3 extends over 14 amino acids. CDR1 SQVTM and CDR2 ANQGSEA come from the germline V gene. Trimming removed 4 bases from V and 1 base from J, with 12 bases in between. The CDR3 loop reads CSVVELGGTDTQYF. As DNA, the CDR3 is TGCAGCGTTGTGGAGCTGGGGGGCACAGATACGCAGTATTTT.

The chain combines TRBV11-3 with TRBJ2-5, with D hard to call. The DNA end is a closer match to TRBJ2-7, so the J assignment may be wrong. Germline assignment: CDR1 SGHNT and CDR2 YENEEA. There are 13 residues in the CDR3. CDR3 protein: CASSLDGSYEQYF. The CDR3 nucleotides read TGTGCCAGCAGCCTCGACGGCTCCTACGAGCAGTACTTC.

V and J are TRBV4-3 and TRBJ2-7; D may be TRBD1 (6 bases). V dropped 0 bases and J dropped 6 bases, with 9 bases sitting between them. The CDR3 runs to 13 residues. CDR1 and CDR2 from the germline V gene are LGHNA and YSLEER. DNA for the CDR3: TGCGCCAGCAGCCAAGACGGGACAACCGAGCAGTACTTC. Amino acid sequence: CASSQDGTTEQYF.

The chain employs TRBV6-5 and TRBJ2-7; TRBD1 matches at 11 bases. Germline V gene sequence: CDR1 MNHEY, CDR2 SVGAGI. V was pared by 0 bases and J by 6 bases, with 7 bases of the junction left unmatched. The CDR3 is 16 residues long. The CDR3 is CASSYSGGTGGSEQYF. The CDR3 DNA reads as TGTGCCAGCAGTTACTCGGGCGGGACAGGGGGAAGCGAGCAGTACTTC.

This clone is a singleton in its sample. V gene TRBV29-1 combines with J gene TRBJ2-1; D is ambiguous. From germline, CDR1 is SQVTM and CDR2 ANQGSEA. The germline V and J ends were trimmed by 0 bases and 7 bases, with 4 bases remaining between them. The CDR3 covers 11 residues. The CDR3 nucleotides read TGCAGCGTTGAAGATCAAAATGAGCAGTTCTTC. The encoded protein is CSVEDQNEQFF.

The gene calls are TRBV11-2 and TRBJ1-1; D is possibly TRBD1 (5 bases). Germline CDR1 SGHAT, CDR2 FQNNGV. The CDR3 runs to 14 residues. V lost 4 bases and J lost 0, with 9 bases in between. CDR3 protein: CASSWGGLNTEAFF. DNA of the CDR3: TGTGCCAGCAGCTGGGGGGGGTTGAACACTGAAGCTTTCTTT.

The V gene is TRBV28, the J gene TRBJ2-3; D is possibly TRBD2 (5 bases). This CDR3 comprises 14 residues. Germline CDR1 and CDR2: MDHEN and SYDVKM. The ends were cut back, 4 bases at V and 3 bases at J, with 11 bases in the middle. The CDR3 DNA reads as TGTGCCAGCAGTTCCAGCGGAAATACAGATACGCAGTATTTT. Encoded protein: CASSSSGNTDTQYF. Combining the CDR3 with reference TRBV28 and TRBJ2-3 gives the whole variable domain DVKVTQSSRYLVKRTGEKVFLECVQDMDHENMFWYRQDPGLGLRLIYFSYDVKMKEKGDIPEGYSVSREKKERFSLILESASTNQTSMYLCASSSSGNTDTQYFGPGTRLTVL.

The J gene is TRBJ1-3, the V gene TRBV6-5; D gene unclear. Trimming stripped 6 bases from V and 0 bases from J, with 12 bases between. Germline lookup yields CDR1 MNHEY and CDR2 SVGAGI. The length of the CDR3 is 15 residues. In nucleotides, the CDR3 is TGTGCCAGCAGGCGAGACGGTATCTCTGGAAACACCATATATTTT. Translated, it gives CASRRDGISGNTIYF.

The chain links TRBV5-6 to TRBJ2-7; D remains unclear. Deletions cut 4 bases from V and 0 bases from J, with 5 bases between. The germline CDR1 and CDR2 sequences are SGHDT and YYEEEE. The CDR3 is 12 residues long. This chain's CDR3 is CASSQDSYEQYF. The CDR3 coding sequence is TGTGCCAGCAGCCAGGACTCCTACGAGCAGTACTTC.

The chain joins TRBV9 to TRBJ2-7; D is unclear. CDR1 and CDR2 from the germline V gene are SGDLS and YYNGEE. The CDR3 loop spans 14 amino acids. Trimming pared 2 bases from V and 1 base from J, leaving 10 bases between. CDR3 in amino acids: CASSVSSESYEQYF. CDR3 coding DNA: TGTGCCAGCAGCGTTTCGAGCGAGTCCTACGAGCAGTACTTC.

The chain links TRBV6-6 to TRBJ1-3; TRBD1 matches at 7 bases. The length of the CDR3 is 15 residues. The germline V gene encodes CDR1 MNHNY and CDR2 SVGAGI (reference sequence). V lost 2 bases to trimming and J lost 0 bases; unmatched junction nucleotides: 1. CDR3 sequence reads: CASSYRGLSGNTIYF. As DNA, the CDR3 is TGTGCCAGCAGTTACAGGGGGCTCTCTGGAAACACCATATATTTT.

The chain employs TRBV6-5 and TRBJ2-7, with D perhaps given as TRBD1 or TRBD2 (6 bases each). The CDR3 has 13 residues. V was trimmed by 8 bases and J by 7 bases, leaving 18 bases between them. CDR1 and CDR2 from the germline V gene are MNHEY and SVGAGI. CDR3 sequence: CASGRSRGGEQYF. In DNA, the CDR3 is TGTGCCAGCGGGAGGAGCAGGGGCGGGGAGCAGTACTTC.

The V gene is TRBV27, the J gene TRBJ2-7; D gene unclear. CDR1 is MNHEY, CDR2 SMNVEV, per germline (reference sequence). This CDR3 contains 13 residues. Trimming cost V 3 bases and J 2 bases, with 8 bases left between them. In nucleotides, the CDR3 is TGTGCCAGCAGTTTCGGTGCTGCCTACGAGCAGTACTTC. The encoded protein is CASSFGAAYEQYF.

The chain carries TRBV10-3 and TRBJ1-1; D perhaps matches TRBD1 (5 bases). V dropped 3 bases and J dropped 3 bases, with 8 bases sitting between them. The CDR3 contains 13 residues. Germline V gene sequence: CDR1 ENHRY, CDR2 SYGVKD. DNA for the CDR3: TGTGCCATCAGTGATAAAGGGGACACTGAAGCTTTCTTT. Residues: CAISDKGDTEAFF.

V and J are TRBV4-1 and TRBJ2-7; no clear D gene. V was pared by 3 bases and J by 0 bases, with 6 bases between. This CDR3 is built from 13 residues. The germline CDR1 and CDR2 sequences are MGHRA and YSYEKL. In DNA form, the CDR3 reads TGCGCCAGCAGCCACCTCGCCTCCTACGAGCAGTACTTC. Translated: CASSHLASYEQYF.

The V gene is TRBV6-1, the J gene TRBJ1-5; tentatively, D is TRBD1 (6 bases). Looked up from germline, CDR1 is MNHNS and CDR2 is SASEGT. This CDR3 comprises 14 residues. The V gene lost 8 bases and the J gene lost 3 bases, with 14 bases spanning the gap. CDR3 in amino acids: CASGGLLSNQPQHF. The CDR3 DNA reads as TGTGCCAGCGGGGGGCTTCTGTCCAATCAGCCCCAGCATTTT.